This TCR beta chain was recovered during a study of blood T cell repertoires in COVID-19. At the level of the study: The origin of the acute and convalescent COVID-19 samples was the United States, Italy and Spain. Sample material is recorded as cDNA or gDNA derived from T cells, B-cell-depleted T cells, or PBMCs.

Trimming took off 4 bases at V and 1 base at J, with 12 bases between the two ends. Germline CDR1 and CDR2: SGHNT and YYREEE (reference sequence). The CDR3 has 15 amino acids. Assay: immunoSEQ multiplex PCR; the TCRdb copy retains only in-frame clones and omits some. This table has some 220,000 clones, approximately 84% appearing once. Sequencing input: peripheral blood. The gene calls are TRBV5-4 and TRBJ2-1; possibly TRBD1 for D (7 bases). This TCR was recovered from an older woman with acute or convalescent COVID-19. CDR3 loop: CASSRPGGSYNEQFF. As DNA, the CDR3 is TGTGCCAGCAGCCGACCAGGGGGGTCCTACAATGAGCAGTTCTTC.